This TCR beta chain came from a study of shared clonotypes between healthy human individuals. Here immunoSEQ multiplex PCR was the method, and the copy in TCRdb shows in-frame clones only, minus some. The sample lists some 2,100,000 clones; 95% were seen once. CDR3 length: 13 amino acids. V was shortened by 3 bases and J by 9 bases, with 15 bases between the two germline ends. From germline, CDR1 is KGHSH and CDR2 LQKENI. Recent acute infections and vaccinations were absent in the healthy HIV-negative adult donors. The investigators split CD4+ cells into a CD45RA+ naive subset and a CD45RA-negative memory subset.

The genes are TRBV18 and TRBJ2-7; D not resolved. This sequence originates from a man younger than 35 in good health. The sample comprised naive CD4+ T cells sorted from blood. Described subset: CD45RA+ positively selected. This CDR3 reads CASSPVPLTTQYF. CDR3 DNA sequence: TGTGCCAGCTCACCGGTACCCTTAACGACGCAGTACTTC. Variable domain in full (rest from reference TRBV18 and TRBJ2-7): NAGVMQNPRHLVRRRGQEARLRCSPMKGHSHVYWYRQLPEEGLKFMVYLQKENIIDESGMPKERFSAEFPKEGPSILRIQQVVRGDSAAYFCASSPVPLTTQYFGPGTRLTVT.